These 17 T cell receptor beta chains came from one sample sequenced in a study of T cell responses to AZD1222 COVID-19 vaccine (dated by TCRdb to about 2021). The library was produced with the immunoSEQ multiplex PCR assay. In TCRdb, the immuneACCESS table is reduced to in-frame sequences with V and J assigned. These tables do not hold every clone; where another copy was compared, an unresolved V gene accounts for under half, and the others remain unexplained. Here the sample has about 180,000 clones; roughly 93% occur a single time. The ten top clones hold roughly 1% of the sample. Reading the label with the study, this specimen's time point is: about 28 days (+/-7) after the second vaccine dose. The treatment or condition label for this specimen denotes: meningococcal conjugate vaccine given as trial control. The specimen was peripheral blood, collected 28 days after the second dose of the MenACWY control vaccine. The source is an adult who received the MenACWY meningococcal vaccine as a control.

The chain's CDR3 is CASSPTPQETQYF. In DNA, the CDR3 is TGTGCCAGCAGCCCGACACCACAAGAGACCCAGTACTTC. The chain carries TRBV7-3 and TRBJ2-5; D is uncertain. The CDR3 is 13 residues long. CDR1 is SGHTA, CDR2 FQGTGA, per germline. The V and J ends lost 5 bases and 2 bases respectively, with 9 bases between them.

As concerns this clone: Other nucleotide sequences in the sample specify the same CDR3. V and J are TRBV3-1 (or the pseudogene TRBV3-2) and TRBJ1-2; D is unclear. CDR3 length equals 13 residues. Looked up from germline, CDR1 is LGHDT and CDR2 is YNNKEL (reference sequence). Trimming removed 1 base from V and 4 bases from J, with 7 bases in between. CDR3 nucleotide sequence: TGTGCCAGCAGCCAAGGGAGAGGCTATGGCTACACCTTC. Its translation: CASSQGRGYGYTF.

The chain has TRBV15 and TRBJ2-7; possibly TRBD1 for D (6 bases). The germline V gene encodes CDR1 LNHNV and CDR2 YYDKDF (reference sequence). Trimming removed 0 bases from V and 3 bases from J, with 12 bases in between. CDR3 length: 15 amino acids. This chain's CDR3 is CATSRDLQGIYEQYF. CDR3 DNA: TGTGCCACCAGCAGAGATCTCCAGGGGATCTACGAGCAGTACTTC.

The CDR3 DNA is TGTGCCAGCAGCGCGGACAGGGGAGGCAACTACGAGCAGTACTTC. Residues: CASSADRGGNYEQYF. The V and J genes are TRBV11-1 and TRBJ2-7; TRBD1 matches at 9 bases. The V segment lost 5 bases and the J segment 3 bases; nucleotides outside the gene matches: 8. The CDR3 has 15 residues. Per the germline V gene, CDR1 is SGHAT and CDR2 is FQDESV (reference sequence).

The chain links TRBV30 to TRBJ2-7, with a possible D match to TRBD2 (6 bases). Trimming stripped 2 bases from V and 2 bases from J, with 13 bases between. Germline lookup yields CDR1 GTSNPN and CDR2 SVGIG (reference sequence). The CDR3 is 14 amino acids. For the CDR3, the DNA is TGTGCCTGGAGTTGGAGGGGTCGAACCTACGAGCAGTACTTC. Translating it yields CAWSWRGRTYEQYF.

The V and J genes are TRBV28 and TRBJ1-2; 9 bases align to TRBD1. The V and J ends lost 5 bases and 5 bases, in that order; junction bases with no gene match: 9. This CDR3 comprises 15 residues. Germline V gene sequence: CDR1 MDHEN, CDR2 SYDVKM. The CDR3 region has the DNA TGTGCCAGCAGTCCCTCCGGGACAGGGTTATATGGCTACACCTTC. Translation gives CASSPSGTGLYGYTF.

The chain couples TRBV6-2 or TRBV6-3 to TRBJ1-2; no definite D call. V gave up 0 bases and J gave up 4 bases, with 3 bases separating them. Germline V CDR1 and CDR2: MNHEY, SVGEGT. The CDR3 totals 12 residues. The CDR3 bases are TGTGCCAGCAGTTACTCGATCTATGGCTACACCTTC. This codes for CASSYSIYGYTF.

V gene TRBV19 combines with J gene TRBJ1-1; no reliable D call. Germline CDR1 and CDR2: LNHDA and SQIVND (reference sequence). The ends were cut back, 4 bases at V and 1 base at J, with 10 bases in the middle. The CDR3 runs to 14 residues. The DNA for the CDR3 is TGTGCCAGTAGTACCAATACAAGGAACACTGAAGCTTTCTTT. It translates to CASSTNTRNTEAFF.

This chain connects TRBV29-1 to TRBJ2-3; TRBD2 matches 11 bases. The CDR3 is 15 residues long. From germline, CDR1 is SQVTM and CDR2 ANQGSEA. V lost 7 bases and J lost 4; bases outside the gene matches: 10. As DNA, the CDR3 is TGCAGCGGTATCATAGCGGGGGGGAAAGCAGATACGCAGTATTTT. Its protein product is CSGIIAGGKADTQYF.

The CDR3 coding sequence is TGTGCCAGCAGCTTAAGAGGGTCTGGAGAAGAGACCCAGTACTTC. Its protein product is CASSLRGSGEETQYF. The gene calls are TRBV7-2 and TRBJ2-5, with D perhaps TRBD2 (5 bases). The CDR3 covers 15 residues. Trimming took off 2 bases at V and 3 bases at J, with 13 bases between the two ends. Per the germline V gene, CDR1 is SGHTA and CDR2 is FQGNSA.

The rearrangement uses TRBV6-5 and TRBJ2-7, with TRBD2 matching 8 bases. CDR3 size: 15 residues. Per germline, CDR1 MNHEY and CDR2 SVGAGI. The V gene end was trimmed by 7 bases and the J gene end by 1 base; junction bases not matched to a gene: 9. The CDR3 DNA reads TGTGCCAGCATCCTTAGCGGGGACGGGTCCTACGAGCAGTACTTC. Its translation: CASILSGDGSYEQYF.

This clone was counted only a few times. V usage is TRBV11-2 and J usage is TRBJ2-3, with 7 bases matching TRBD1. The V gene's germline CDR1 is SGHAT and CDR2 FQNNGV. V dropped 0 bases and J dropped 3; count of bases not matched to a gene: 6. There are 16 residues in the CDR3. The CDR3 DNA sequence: TGTGCCAGCAGCTTAGATGAGGGGGCCGGGACAGATACGCAGTATTTT. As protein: CASSLDEGAGTDTQYF.

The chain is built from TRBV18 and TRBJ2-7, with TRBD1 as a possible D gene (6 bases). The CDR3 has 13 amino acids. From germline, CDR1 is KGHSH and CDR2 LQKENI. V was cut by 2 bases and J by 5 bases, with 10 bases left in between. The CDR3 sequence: CASSPYRVHEQYF. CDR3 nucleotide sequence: TGTGCCAGCTCACCATACAGGGTCCACGAGCAGTACTTC.

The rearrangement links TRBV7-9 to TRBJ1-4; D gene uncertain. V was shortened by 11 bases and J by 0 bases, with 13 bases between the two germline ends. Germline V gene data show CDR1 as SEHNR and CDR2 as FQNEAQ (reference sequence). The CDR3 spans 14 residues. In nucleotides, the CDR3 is TGTGCCGGTTCACAGAGTGCAACTAATGAAAAACTGTTTTTT. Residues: CAGSQSATNEKLFF.

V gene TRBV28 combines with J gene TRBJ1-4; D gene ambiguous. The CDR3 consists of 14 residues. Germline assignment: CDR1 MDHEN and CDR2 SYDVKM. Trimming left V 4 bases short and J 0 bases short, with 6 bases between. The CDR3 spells CASSSYATNEKLFF. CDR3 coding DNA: TGTGCCAGCAGTTCCTATGCAACTAATGAAAAACTGTTTTTT.

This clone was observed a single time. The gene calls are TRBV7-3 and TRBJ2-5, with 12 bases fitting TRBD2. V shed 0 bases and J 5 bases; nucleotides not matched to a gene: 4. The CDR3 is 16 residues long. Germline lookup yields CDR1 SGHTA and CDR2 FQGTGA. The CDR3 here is CASSLTLAGGLETQYF. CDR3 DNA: TGTGCCAGCAGCTTAACCCTAGCGGGGGGGCTGGAGACCCAGTACTTC.

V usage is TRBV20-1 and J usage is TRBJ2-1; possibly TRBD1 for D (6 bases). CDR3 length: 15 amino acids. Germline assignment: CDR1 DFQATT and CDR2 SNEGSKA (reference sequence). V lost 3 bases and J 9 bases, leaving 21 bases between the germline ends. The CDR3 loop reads CSASTRAGEGVEQFF. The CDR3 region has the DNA TGCAGTGCTAGTACCCGGGCAGGAGAGGGGGTTGAGCAGTTCTTC.